The 20 T cell receptor beta chains given below trace back to one sample, sequenced in a study of vaccination effects on CD4 cells after COVID-19. The data were produced by immunoSEQ multiplex PCR, yet TCRdb's version contains in-frame clones alone and is incomplete. This sample has about 45,000 clones, with around 78% found just once. Sequencing in the ViraFEST assay came after antigen-specific CD4+ T cells had been expanded with viral peptide pools, which were used to stimulate PBMC. Around day 10 of culture, CD4+ T cells were separated out. All vaccine recipients tested negative for nucleocapsid antibodies and had never contracted SARS-CoV-2 infection. Antigen specificity for these receptors is unknown. Sequencing was performed on CD4+ T cells from PBMCs cultured with SARS-CoV-2 spike peptides, taken before COVID-19 vaccination. The receptor source for this set is a human donor who received a COVID-19 vaccine.

The V call is TRBV10-3, the J call TRBJ2-1, with 7 bases that match TRBD2. The CDR3 has 15 residues. J lost 5 bases, V lost 8 bases, and 12 bases had no gene match. The germline V gene encodes CDR1 ENHRY and CDR2 SYGVKD. The CDR3 reads CAIAPGGGPDNEQFF. CDR3 bases: TGTGCCATCGCCCCTGGCGGGGGTCCTGACAATGAGCAGTTCTTC.

The V call is TRBV7-2, the J call TRBJ1-1; D is ambiguous. V was trimmed by 5 bases and J by 1 base, leaving 11 bases between them. CDR1 is SGHTA, CDR2 FQGNSA, per germline. The CDR3 spans 14 residues. DNA for the CDR3: TGTGCCAGCAGCCCCGGCCGGGGGAACACTGAAGCTTTCTTT. It translates to CASSPGRGNTEAFF.

V usage is TRBV5-4 and J usage is TRBJ2-7; D could derive from TRBD1 or TRBD2 (6 bases each). Per germline, CDR1 SGHNT and CDR2 YYREEE (reference sequence). The CDR3 has 14 amino acids. Trimming shortened V by 5 bases and J by 2 bases, and 14 bases separated the two germline ends. CDR3 amino acids: CASRATGTPYEQYV. In DNA, the CDR3 is TGTGCCAGCAGGGCTACAGGGACTCCCTACGAGCAGTACGTC.

The rearrangement uses TRBV28 and TRBJ2-1; 9 positions agree with TRBD2. The CDR3 consists of 15 residues. CDR1 MDHEN and CDR2 SYDVKM come from the germline V gene. The junction had 7 bases not matched to a gene; V was cut back by 6 bases and J by 4 bases. CDR3 nucleotide sequence: TGTGCCAGCAGCCATAGCGGGGGTAGGTACAATGAGCAGTTCTTC. Translated: CASSHSGGRYNEQFF.

The gene calls are TRBV4-1 and TRBJ2-1, with 8 bases matching TRBD2. CDR3 length: 13 amino acids. Germline CDR1 MGHRA, CDR2 YSYEKL. After removal of 5 bases from V and 15 bases from J, the junction contained 12 bases not matched to a gene. CDR3 residues: CASSGVAGSDPFF. The CDR3 DNA is TGCGCCAGCAGCGGAGTAGCGGGGAGCGATCCGTTCTTC.

The rearrangement uses TRBV5-8 and TRBJ2-3, with D possibly TRBD2 on 6 matching bases. The germline gives CDR1 SGHTS, CDR2 YDEGEE. CDR3 length: 15 residues. The V end was cut by 4 bases, the J end by 4 bases, with 16 bases between. This chain's CDR3 is CASSPGELEADTQYF. The DNA of the CDR3 is TGTGCCAGCAGCCCGGGGGAGTTGGAAGCAGATACGCAGTATTTT.

V gene TRBV18 combines with J gene TRBJ2-5; weak D call: TRBD2 (5 bases). V was cut by 0 bases and J by 2 bases, with 10 bases left in between. The CDR3 totals 15 residues. Germline V lookup: CDR1 KGHSH, CDR2 LQKENI. The CDR3 loop is CASSPPTREQETQYF. CDR3 bases: TGTGCCAGCTCACCACCGACTCGGGAACAAGAGACCCAGTACTTC.

This sequence joins TRBV5-1 and TRBJ1-4; D is unresolved. Germline assignment: CDR1 SGHRS and CDR2 YFSETQ. This CDR3 comprises 15 residues. V was shortened by 4 bases and J by 3 bases, with 13 bases between the two germline ends. The CDR3 DNA is TGCGCCAGCAGCCCCTGGGAGGGATCTAATGAAAAACTGTTTTTT. It is translated as CASSPWEGSNEKLFF.

The chain is built from TRBV18 and TRBJ2-7; weak D call: TRBD2 (6 bases). The CDR3 sequence is 13 residues long. CDR1 and CDR2 (germline): KGHSH, LQKENI. V lost 3 bases to trimming and J lost 6 bases, with 12 bases between them. The CDR3 is CASSPGTGSEQYV. CDR3 nucleotide sequence: TGTGCCAGCTCACCCGGGACTGGGTCCGAGCAGTACGTC.

V is TRBV6-5 and J is TRBJ2-1, with TRBD1 identical over 8 bases. V lost 8 bases to trimming and J lost 6 bases; unmatched junction nucleotides: 6. The CDR3 extends over 13 amino acids. Germline assignment: CDR1 MNHEY and CDR2 SVGAGI. The CDR3 coding sequence is TGTGCCAGCCGGCTCACAGGGGGCAATGAGCAGTTCTTC. Translated, it gives CASRLTGGNEQFF.

DNA for the CDR3: TGTGCCAGCAGTTACTCTTGGGGGGATCAGCCCCAGCATTTT. The encoded protein is CASSYSWGDQPQHF. V is TRBV6-6 and J is TRBJ1-5; weak D call: TRBD1 (5 bases). The V gene lost 0 bases and the J gene lost 5 bases, with 8 bases spanning the gap. The V gene's germline CDR1 is MNHNY and CDR2 SVGAGI (reference sequence). This CDR3 is built from 14 residues.

V and J are TRBV7-2 and TRBJ1-5, with 7 bases matching TRBD1. Germline CDR1 SGHTA, CDR2 FQGNSA. The CDR3 runs to 15 residues. Unmatched junction bases numbered 8, after V lost 5 bases and J lost 4 bases. The CDR3: CASSPEGTVNQPQHF. CDR3 DNA sequence: TGTGCCAGCAGCCCAGAAGGGACAGTTAATCAGCCCCAGCATTTT. The variable domain in full, with the rest retrieved from reference TRBV7-2 and TRBJ1-5, is GAGVSQSPSNKVTEKGKDVELRCDPISGHTALYWYRQSLGQGLEFLIYFQGNSAPDKSGLPSDRFSAERTGGSVSTLTIQRTQQEDSAVYLCASSPEGTVNQPQHFGDGTRLSIL.

This chain connects TRBV7-2 to TRBJ2-1; 7 nucleotides agree with TRBD1. The germline gives CDR1 SGHTA, CDR2 FQGNSA. This CDR3 is built from 15 residues. J gave up 8 bases and V 1 base, and 8 bases lay outside the gene matches. CDR3 DNA: TGTGCCAGCAGCTTAGATCGACAGGGTTCCGATGAGCAGTTCTTC. Translating gives CASSLDRQGSDEQFF.

In nucleotides, the CDR3 is TGTGCCGCGGGACAGGGGAAGAGTCAGCCCCAGCATTTT. It yields the protein CAAGQGKSQPQHF. V is TRBV30 and J is TRBJ1-5, with 10 bases fitting TRBD1. CDR1 and CDR2 (germline): GTSNPN, SVGIG (reference sequence). V shed 8 bases and J 6 bases; nucleotides not matched to a gene: 7. The CDR3 runs to 13 residues.

The V call is TRBV11-2, the J call TRBJ1-1; 7 bases agree with TRBD1. Germline values: CDR1 SGHAT, CDR2 FQNNGV. The CDR3 is made up of 13 amino acids. V shed 0 bases, J shed 8 bases, and the junction held 3 bases outside the gene matches. The CDR3 nucleotides are TGTGCCAGCAGCTTAGAAAGGGGGCAGGAAGCTTTCTTT. Translating it yields CASSLERGQEAFF.

The chain recombines TRBV5-4 with TRBJ2-7; D gene unclear. In germline, CDR1 is SGHNT, CDR2 YYREEE (reference sequence). The CDR3 runs to 14 residues. Trimming shortened V by 4 bases and J by 6 bases, and 17 bases separated the two germline ends. The DNA of the CDR3 is TGTGCCAGCAGCCCAGACGGTAGGGCTGGCGAGCAGTACGTC. Translating it yields CASSPDGRAGEQYV.

This clone was detected a few times. J is TRBJ1-3 and V is TRBV5-4; unclear D gene. V shed 1 base and J shed 1 base, with 9 bases lying between them. Germline-derived CDR1 and CDR2 are SGHNT and YYREEE (reference sequence). This CDR3 region has 15 residues. In nucleotides, the CDR3 is TGTGCCAGCAGCTTGAGGGCAGAGTCTGGAAACACCATATATTTT. This codes for CASSLRAESGNTIYF. Full variable domain (missing parts from reference TRBV5-4 and TRBJ1-3): ETGVTQSPTHLIKTRGQQVTLRCSSQSGHNTVSWYQQALGQGPQFIFQYYREEENGRGNFPPRFSGLQFPNYSSELNVNALELDDSALYLCASSLRAESGNTIYFGEGSWLTVV.

The gene calls are TRBV6-2 or TRBV6-3 and TRBJ2-3; the D is unclear. V was trimmed by 3 bases and J by 4 bases, leaving 11 bases between them. In germline, CDR1 is MNHEY, CDR2 SVGEGT. The CDR3 is made up of 14 amino acids. The chain's CDR3 is CASSYNRVSDTQYF. The CDR3 DNA reads TGTGCCAGCAGTTATAATAGGGTTTCAGATACGCAGTATTTT.

The chain recombines TRBV19 with TRBJ1-2; 8 bases agree with TRBD1. The V and J ends lost 8 bases and 4 bases, in that order; junction bases with no gene match: 18. In germline, CDR1 is LNHDA, CDR2 SQIVND (reference sequence). The CDR3 is 17 residues long. In DNA form, the CDR3 reads TGTGCCAGTGAATACCCTGATGGGACAGGCGACGGCTATGGCTACACCTTC. This sequence encodes CASEYPDGTGDGYGYTF.

The chain recombines TRBV7-3 with TRBJ2-1; TRBD2 aligns across 11 bases. The junction had 7 bases not matched to a gene; V was cut back by 4 bases and J by 2 bases. The length of the CDR3 is 17 residues. Germline V gene sequence: CDR1 SGHTA, CDR2 FQGTGA. The CDR3 spells CASSSFFSGGAYNEQFF. As DNA, the CDR3 is TGTGCCAGCAGCTCCTTTTTTAGCGGGGGGGCCTACAATGAGCAGTTCTTC.